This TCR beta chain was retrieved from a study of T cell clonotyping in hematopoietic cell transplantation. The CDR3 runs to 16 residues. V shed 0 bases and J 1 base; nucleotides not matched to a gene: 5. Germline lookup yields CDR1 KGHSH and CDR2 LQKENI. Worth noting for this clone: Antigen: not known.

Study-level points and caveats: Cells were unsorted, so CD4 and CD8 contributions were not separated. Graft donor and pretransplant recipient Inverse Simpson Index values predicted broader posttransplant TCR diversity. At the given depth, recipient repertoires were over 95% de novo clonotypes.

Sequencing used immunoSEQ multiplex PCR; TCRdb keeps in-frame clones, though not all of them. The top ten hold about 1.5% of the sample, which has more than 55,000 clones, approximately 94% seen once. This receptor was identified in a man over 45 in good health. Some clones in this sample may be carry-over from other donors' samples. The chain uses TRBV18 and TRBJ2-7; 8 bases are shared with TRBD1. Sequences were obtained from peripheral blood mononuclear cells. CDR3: CASSPPGTGISYEQYF. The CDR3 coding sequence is TGTGCCAGCTCACCACCGGGGACAGGAATTTCCTACGAGCAGTACTTC.